A single sample is the source of the 32 T cell receptor beta chains below, sequenced in a study of shared clonotypes between healthy human individuals. TCRdb keeps only in-frame clones here, not all; method: immunoSEQ multiplex PCR. The sample lists millions of clones; around nine tenths were seen once. Input material: naive CD4+ T cells sorted from blood. Subset given: CD45RA+ positively selected. These receptors all stem from a man aged 18 to 29 in good health.

This chain links TRBV19 with TRBJ1-2, with D uncertain. This CDR3 contains 15 residues. CDR1 is LNHDA and CDR2 is SQIVND in the germline V gene (reference sequence). The ends were cut back, 0 bases at V and 2 bases at J, with 10 bases in the middle. The CDR3: CASSIDPRANYGYTF. The CDR3 coding sequence is TGTGCCAGTAGTATAGATCCAAGGGCCAACTATGGCTACACCTTC.

The gene calls are TRBV20-1 and TRBJ2-7, with D tentatively TRBD2 (6 bases). V was trimmed by 6 bases and J by 5 bases, leaving 11 bases between them. Germline V lookup: CDR1 DFQATT, CDR2 SNEGSKA (reference sequence). CDR3 length: 11 residues. CDR3 in amino acids: CSAETGDEQYF. The CDR3 nucleotides are TGCAGTGCCGAAACGGGGGACGAGCAGTACTTC.

This rearrangement joins TRBV5-1 to TRBJ2-7; D is perhaps TRBD2 (6 bases). This CDR3 region has 16 residues. The germline V and J ends were trimmed by 0 bases and 4 bases, with 17 bases remaining between them. CDR1 is SGHRS, CDR2 YFSETQ, per germline. The CDR3 is CASSLGGDPTIYEQYF. The CDR3 bases are TGCGCCAGCAGCTTGGGGGGGGACCCGACCATATACGAGCAGTACTTC.

The chain uses TRBV11-2 and TRBJ2-5; the D gene is possibly TRBD1 (8 bases). CDR1 and CDR2 from the germline V gene are SGHAT and FQNNGV. Trimming left V 5 bases short and J 5 bases short, with 18 bases between. The length of the CDR3 is 15 residues. As DNA, the CDR3 is TGTGCCAGCAGCCAGGACAGGGTCGGGGGGGAGACCCAGTACTTC. Translation: CASSQDRVGGETQYF.

The chain uses TRBV19 and TRBJ2-7, with a tentative D call TRBD2 (5 bases). The CDR3 sequence is 19 residues long. Trimming stripped 4 bases from V and 2 bases from J, with 27 bases between. The germline CDR1 and CDR2 sequences are LNHDA and SQIVND (reference sequence). CDR3 loop: CASSTARAWEGRRAYEQYF. The CDR3 DNA is TGTGCCAGTAGTACCGCCCGCGCCTGGGAAGGGAGACGGGCCTACGAGCAGTACTTC.

The chain joins TRBV7-6 to TRBJ2-5, with D possibly TRBD2 on 7 matching bases. CDR1 is SGHVS and CDR2 is FNYEAQ in the germline V gene. V shed 5 bases and J shed 5 bases, with 15 bases lying between them. The CDR3 covers 14 residues. DNA of the CDR3: TGTGCCAGCAGCAACGTCGGGGGGCAGGAGACCCAGTACTTC. Translating gives CASSNVGGQETQYF.

A note on this clone: Other nucleotide sequences in the sample specify the same CDR3. The chain combines TRBV7-9 with TRBJ1-3; D ambiguous. V was shortened by 1 base and J by 4 bases, with 5 bases between the two germline ends. Germline CDR1 reads SEHNR; CDR2 reads FQNEAQ (reference sequence). CDR3 length: 13 amino acids. DNA of the CDR3: TGTGCCAGCAGCTTAGGCGAAGGAAACACCATATATTTT. This translates into CASSLGEGNTIYF.

Details on this clone: At the DNA level, this CDR3 is encoded by other sequences in the same sample as well. The chain has TRBV6-5 and TRBJ1-2, with D hard to call. This CDR3 region has 12 residues. The germline V gene encodes CDR1 MNHEY and CDR2 SVGAGI. Trimming removed 5 bases from V and 2 bases from J, with 6 bases in between. The CDR3 region is CASSPANYGYTF. In DNA, the CDR3 is TGTGCCAGCAGTCCAGCAAACTATGGCTACACCTTC.

This chain links TRBV5-6 with TRBJ1-2; D perhaps matches TRBD1 (5 bases). Deletions cut 2 bases from V and 7 bases from J, with 6 bases between. The CDR3 has 11 residues. Germline V gene data show CDR1 as SGHDT and CDR2 as YYEEEE. The CDR3 nucleotides read TGTGCCAGCAGCTTCGGGGGTGGCTACACCTTC. This translates into CASSFGGGYTF.

The rearrangement joins TRBV13 to TRBJ2-7; 7 bases are a match to TRBD1. J gave up 2 bases and V 5 bases, and 6 bases lay outside the gene matches. Germline values: CDR1 PRHDT, CDR2 FYEKMQ (reference sequence). The CDR3 covers 14 residues. The CDR3: CASSTGQETYEQYF. CDR3 sequence (DNA): TGTGCCAGCAGCACCGGACAGGAAACCTACGAGCAGTACTTC.

V is TRBV11-2 and J is TRBJ2-7; D is unresolved. The germline gives CDR1 SGHAT, CDR2 FQNNGV. The CDR3 sequence is 14 residues long. Between the trimmed V and J ends, which lost 4 bases and 5 bases, there was a span of 15 bases. The CDR3 region has the DNA TGTGCCAGCAGCTCTTCCGTTTTTGGGAACGAGCAGTACTTC. This encodes CASSSSVFGNEQYF. Looking up the rest from reference TRBV11-2 and TRBJ2-7 gives the full variable domain: EAGVAQSPRYKIIEKRQSVAFWCNPISGHATLYWYQQILGQGPKLLIQFQNNGVVDDSQLPKDRFSAERLKGVDSTLKIQPAKLEDSAVYLCASSSSVFGNEQYFGPGTRLTVT.

In this sample, this clone turned up a few times. The genes are TRBV30 and TRBJ1-1; D ambiguous. The V end was cut by 3 bases, the J end by 4 bases, with 9 bases between. Germline values: CDR1 GTSNPN, CDR2 SVGIG (reference sequence). The CDR3 runs 12 residues. The CDR3 is CAWRERGTEAFF. Here the CDR3 DNA reads TGTGCCTGGAGGGAGAGAGGCACTGAAGCTTTCTTT.

The chain is built from TRBV6-5 and TRBJ2-7, with TRBD2 matching 12 bases. V lost 6 bases to trimming and J lost 4 bases; unmatched junction nucleotides: 4. Germline V lookup: CDR1 MNHEY, CDR2 SVGAGI. CDR3 length: 14 amino acids. The chain's CDR3 is CASRPGLAGYEQYF. The CDR3 DNA reads as TGTGCCAGCAGACCAGGACTAGCGGGGTACGAGCAGTACTTC.

The rearrangement joins TRBV7-2 to TRBJ1-6, with 8 positions matching TRBD1. The germline V gene encodes CDR1 SGHTA and CDR2 FQGNSA. Trimming removed 5 bases from V and 7 bases from J; junction bases left unmatched: 4. The CDR3 totals 14 residues. CDR3 protein: CASSARDRNSPLHF. In DNA form, the CDR3 reads TGTGCCAGCAGCGCCCGGGACAGGAATTCACCCCTCCACTTT.

The chain recombines TRBV30 with TRBJ2-5; D is uncertain. The J call may be faulty, since TRBJ2-7 better matches the DNA end. This CDR3 comprises 12 residues. Germline V CDR1 and CDR2: GTSNPN, SVGIG (reference sequence). The CDR3 nucleotides read TGTGCCTGGAGTATGGGTTCCTACGAGCAGTACTTC. It translates to CAWSMGSYEQYF.

The chain is built from TRBV7-2 and TRBJ1-1; no reliable D call. Germline CDR1 SGHTA, CDR2 FQGNSA. Trimming took 5 bases from V and 4 from J, leaving 14 bases between them. CDR3 length equals 14 residues. The CDR3 here is CASSERVTGTEAFF. For the CDR3, the DNA is TGTGCCAGCAGCGAGAGGGTTACGGGCACTGAAGCTTTCTTT.

Here the CDR3 reads CASSLTRDSGEKLFF. CDR3 coding DNA: TGTGCCAGCAGCTTAACCCGGGACAGTGGTGAAAAACTGTTTTTT. V usage is TRBV7-9 and J usage is TRBJ1-4; 7 nucleotides line up with TRBD1. Trimming at V came to 2 bases and at J to 7 bases, leaving 7 bases not matched to a gene. Germline V gene lookup returns CDR1 SEHNR and CDR2 FQNEAQ (reference sequence). The CDR3 extends over 15 amino acids.

This chain joins TRBV29-1 and TRBJ1-4; 8 nucleotides line up with TRBD1. Losses at the gene ends were 7 bases for V and 5 bases for J; bases not matched to a gene: 6. The CDR3 covers 13 residues. Germline V gene lookup returns CDR1 SQVTM and CDR2 ANQGSEA. The CDR3: CSARTGPNEKLFF. The CDR3 DNA is TGCAGCGCAAGGACAGGGCCCAATGAAAAACTGTTTTTT.

The chain uses TRBV5-6 and TRBJ2-3; D gene unclear. Germline CDR1 and CDR2: SGHDT and YYEEEE. V shed 6 bases and J shed 1 base, with 9 bases lying between them. This CDR3 has 13 residues. In DNA, the CDR3 is TGTGCCAGCAATGATGGAGGCACAGATACGCAGTATTTT. It codes for CASNDGGTDTQYF.

The chain employs TRBV12-5 and TRBJ2-6; D uncertain. CDR3 length: 13 amino acids. Between the trimmed V and J ends, which lost 5 bases and 2 bases, there was a span of 4 bases. CDR1 is LGHNT, CDR2 FRNRAP, per germline. The CDR3 protein is CASGLTGANVLTF. CDR3 DNA sequence: TGTGCTAGTGGTCTGACTGGGGCCAACGTCCTGACTTTC.

In the case of this clone: The sample carries other DNA sequences with the same CDR3. This chain links TRBV19 with TRBJ2-5; D is perhaps TRBD1 (5 bases). The CDR3 covers 14 residues. The V end was cut by 6 bases, the J end by 2 bases, with 13 bases between. CDR1 is LNHDA and CDR2 is SQIVND in the germline V gene (reference sequence). The chain's CDR3 is CASSRDSSQETQYF. CDR3 nucleotide sequence: TGTGCCAGTAGCCGTGACAGTTCTCAAGAGACCCAGTACTTC.

CDR3 coding DNA: TGTGCCAGCAGTGAAGCTGGATTTTCTGGAAACACCATATATTTT. Amino acids: CASSEAGFSGNTIYF. This rearrangement joins TRBV2 to TRBJ1-3; D ambiguous. The CDR3 covers 15 residues. Germline assignment: CDR1 SNHLY and CDR2 FYNNEI. V was pared by 0 bases and J by 1 base, with 7 bases between.

This clone was counted once. The chain combines TRBV12-5 with TRBJ2-4; no clear D. Trimming shortened V by 5 bases and J by 5 bases, and 13 bases separated the two germline ends. This CDR3 contains 14 residues. Germline V lookup: CDR1 LGHNT, CDR2 FRNRAP. Here the CDR3 DNA reads TGTGCTAGTGGTACACAAGTGCTCGAAAACATTCAGTACTTC. Translated, it gives CASGTQVLENIQYF.

The V gene is TRBV7-8, the J gene TRBJ1-4; the D is unclear. V was trimmed by 3 bases and J by 8 bases, leaving 10 bases between them. The CDR3 length is 13 residues. Germline lookup yields CDR1 SGHVS and CDR2 FQNEAQ. CDR3 sequence reads: CASSLHGWEKLFF. CDR3 nucleotides: TGTGCCAGCAGCTTGCACGGATGGGAAAAACTGTTTTTT. The variable domain in full, with the rest retrieved from reference TRBV7-8 and TRBJ1-4, is GAGVSQSPRYKVAKRGQDVALRCDPISGHVSLFWYQQALGQGPEFLTYFQNEAQLDKSGLPSDRFFAERPEGSVSTLKIQRTQQEDSAVYLCASSLHGWEKLFFGSGTQLSVL.

The rearrangement uses TRBV6-1 and TRBJ2-5; 8 bases match TRBD1. Germline trimming cut 0 bases from V and 9 bases from J; bases unmatched to any gene: 15. Per germline, CDR1 MNHNS and CDR2 SASEGT. The CDR3 is 17 amino acids. The CDR3 sequence: CASSEARGQVWSGAQYF. As DNA, the CDR3 is TGTGCCAGCAGTGAAGCGCGGGGACAGGTTTGGTCGGGAGCCCAGTACTTC.

This clone was observed once. V gene TRBV10-3 combines with J gene TRBJ1-6; TRBD1 aligns across 9 bases. Germline V CDR1 and CDR2: ENHRY, SYGVKD. The trim removed 4 bases at V and 8 bases at J, leaving 6 bases unmatched. This CDR3 contains 15 residues. The CDR3 sequence: CAISASTGGDSPLHF. In DNA form, the CDR3 reads TGTGCCATCAGTGCGTCAACAGGGGGCGATTCACCCCTCCACTTT.

V gene TRBV30 combines with J gene TRBJ1-4, with 7 nucleotides matching TRBD1. Germline-derived CDR1 and CDR2 are GTSNPN and SVGIG (reference sequence). The CDR3 sequence is 16 residues long. The ends lost 0 bases at V and 6 bases at J; junction bases unmatched: 10. The CDR3 protein is CAWSVLLGRGYEKLFF. CDR3 coding DNA: TGTGCCTGGAGTGTACTATTGGGCAGGGGGTATGAAAAACTGTTTTTT.

The CDR3 region is CASSPVGGGIETQYF. The CDR3 DNA reads TGCGCCAGCAGTCCGGTGGGAGGGGGCATTGAGACCCAGTACTTC. The chain combines TRBV5-1 with TRBJ2-5; D tentatively reads TRBD1 or TRBD2 (7 bases each). V dropped 5 bases and J dropped 5 bases, with 19 bases sitting between them. CDR3 length equals 15 residues. The germline gives CDR1 SGHRS, CDR2 YFSETQ.

Notes on this clone: The sample contains more than one DNA sequence encoding this CDR3. J is TRBJ2-7 and V is TRBV19, with 13 bases lining up with TRBD2. The V segment lost 3 bases and the J segment 2 bases; nucleotides outside the gene matches: 1. This CDR3 has 15 residues. Germline assignment: CDR1 LNHDA and CDR2 SQIVND (reference sequence). CDR3 residues: CASSMGLAGTYEQYF. The CDR3 DNA reads as TGTGCCAGTAGTATGGGACTAGCGGGGACCTACGAGCAGTACTTC.

About this clone itself: The same CDR3 arises from other DNA sequences in this sample as well. V gene TRBV5-1 combines with J gene TRBJ2-1, with 10 positions matching TRBD2. J gave up 3 bases and V 0 bases, and 3 bases lay outside the gene matches. The CDR3 consists of 16 residues. CDR1 is SGHRS and CDR2 is YFSETQ in the germline V gene. CDR3: CASSLALAGSYNEQFF. CDR3 sequence (DNA): TGCGCCAGCAGCTTGGCACTAGCGGGGAGCTACAATGAGCAGTTCTTC.

The V and J genes are TRBV11-2 and TRBJ1-1, with unresolved D. V lost 0 bases, J lost 6 bases, and 17 bases lay in between. This CDR3 contains 16 residues. CDR1 SGHAT and CDR2 FQNNGV come from the germline V gene. CDR3 DNA: TGTGCCAGCAGCTTAGAGGCGGGTCTCGGGCGTGCTGAAGCTTTCTTT. Protein product: CASSLEAGLGRAEAFF.

The chain links TRBV9 to TRBJ2-7; D is possibly TRBD2 (6 bases). Trimming cost V 3 bases and J 1 base, with 11 bases left between them. The CDR3 has 14 residues. Germline CDR1 SGDLS, CDR2 YYNGEE. CDR3 coding DNA: TGTGCCAGCAGCGGGACTATAGGATCCTACGAGCAGTACTTC. Protein: CASSGTIGSYEQYF. Using reference TRBV9 and TRBJ2-7 for the parts outside the CDR3, the full variable domain is DSGVTQTPKHLITATGQRVTLRCSPRSGDLSVYWYQQSLDQGLQFLIQYYNGEERAKGNILERFSAQQFPDLHSELNLSSLELGDSALYFCASSGTIGSYEQYFGPGTRLTVT.